These 4 T cell receptor beta chains came from one sample sequenced in a study of shared clonotypes between healthy human individuals. Only in-frame clones appear in the TCRdb table, and some are missing; sequencing was by immunoSEQ multiplex PCR. The top ten hold around 24% of the sample, which has about 820,000 clones, roughly 92% seen once. Terminally differentiated effector memory CD45RA+ cells were excluded from the naive CD8 cells, which were CD45RO-negative and positively selected for CCR7. Sequencing input: naive CD8+ T cells sorted from blood. The source is a man aged 25 to 45 in good health.

The chain carries TRBV28 and TRBJ1-5; D ambiguous. This CDR3 contains 11 residues. Deletions cut 8 bases from V and 6 bases from J, with 8 bases between. The germline V gene encodes CDR1 MDHEN and CDR2 SYDVKM. CDR3 residues: CASGRGQPQHF. CDR3 in DNA: TGTGCCAGCGGGCGGGGTCAGCCCCAGCATTTT.

The chain has TRBV19 and TRBJ2-1, with TRBD2 matching 8 bases. The CDR3 has 15 residues. The J segment lost 2 bases and the V segment lost 6 bases, leaving 6 bases of the junction unmatched. Germline V CDR1 and CDR2: LNHDA, SQIVND (reference sequence). The CDR3 DNA follows: TGTGCCAGTAGAGAAACTAGCGGACCCTACAATGAGCAGTTCTTC. Translation gives CASRETSGPYNEQFF.

The chain employs TRBV9 and TRBJ2-2; 7 nucleotides line up with TRBD1. V lost 0 bases to trimming and J lost 7 bases; unmatched junction nucleotides: 6. This CDR3 comprises 15 residues. CDR1 is SGDLS, CDR2 YYNGEE, per germline. The CDR3 reads CASSVGRTGDGELFF. The CDR3 region has the DNA TGTGCCAGCAGCGTAGGGAGGACAGGCGACGGGGAGCTGTTTTTT. Drawing the rest from reference TRBV9 and TRBJ2-2, the complete variable domain is DSGVTQTPKHLITATGQRVTLRCSPRSGDLSVYWYQQSLDQGLQFLIQYYNGEERAKGNILERFSAQQFPDLHSELNLSSLELGDSALYFCASSVGRTGDGELFFGEGSRLTVL.

CDR3 region: CASSLKARTEPGELFF. CDR3 nucleotide sequence: TGTGCCAGCAGCTTGAAAGCTAGAACCGAACCGGGGGAGCTGTTTTTT. The genes are TRBV5-5 and TRBJ2-2; D not resolved. The germline CDR1 and CDR2 sequences are SGHKS and YYEKEE (reference sequence). The CDR3 extends over 16 amino acids. V lost 1 base to trimming and J lost 8 bases, with 18 bases between them.